Below, one T cell receptor beta chain is given with its context. Trimming took 4 bases from V and 4 from J; bases not matched to a gene: 12. The CDR3 spans 17 residues. The V gene's germline CDR1 is SGHTS and CDR2 YDEGEE. This sample was included in a study of T-cell reconstitution after alpha-beta-depleted transplantation in children. The TCRbeta library was prepared with unique molecular identifiers. TCRdb reprocessed the PCR reads via MiXCR and lists one record per CDR3 protein. The table includes approximately 350,000 distinct CDR3 sequences, roughly 15% detected once. The material sequenced was PBMCs, taken from the stem cell graft. V usage is TRBV5-8 and J usage is TRBJ2-2; 8 bases align to TRBD2. This sequence originates from a human donor who donated a stem cell graft to a child with Fanconi anemia. The CDR3 loop reads CASSLALLAGSTGELFF. The CDR3 DNA is TGTGCCAGCAGCCTGGCGTTGTTAGCGGGGAGCACCGGGGAGCTGTTTTTT.